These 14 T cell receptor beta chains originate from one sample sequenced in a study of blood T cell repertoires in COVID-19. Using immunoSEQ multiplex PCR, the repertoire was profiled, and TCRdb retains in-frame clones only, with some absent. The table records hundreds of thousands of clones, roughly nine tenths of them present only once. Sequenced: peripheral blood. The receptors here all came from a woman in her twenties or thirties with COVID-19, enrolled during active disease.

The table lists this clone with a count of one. CDR3 amino acids: CAWSRGSNGYTF. CDR3 DNA sequence: TGTGCCTGGAGTCGGGGTTCCAATGGCTACACCTTC. The chain recombines TRBV30 with TRBJ1-2, with no clear D. Germline V gene lookup returns CDR1 GTSNPN and CDR2 SVGIG (reference sequence). V lost 2 bases and J 6 bases, leaving 10 bases between the germline ends. This CDR3 has 12 amino acids.

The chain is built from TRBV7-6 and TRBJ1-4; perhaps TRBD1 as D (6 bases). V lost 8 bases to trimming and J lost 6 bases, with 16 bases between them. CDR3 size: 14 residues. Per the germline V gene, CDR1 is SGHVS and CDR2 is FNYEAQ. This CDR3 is CASGPGVGDEKLFF. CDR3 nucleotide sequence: TGTGCCAGCGGACCAGGGGTAGGAGATGAAAAACTGTTTTTT.

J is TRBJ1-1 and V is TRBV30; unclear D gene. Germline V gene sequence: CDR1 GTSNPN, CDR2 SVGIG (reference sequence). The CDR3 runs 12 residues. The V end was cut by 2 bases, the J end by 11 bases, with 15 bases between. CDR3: CAWSLPRRMAFF. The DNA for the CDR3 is TGTGCCTGGAGTCTTCCGCGCCGCATGGCTTTCTTT.

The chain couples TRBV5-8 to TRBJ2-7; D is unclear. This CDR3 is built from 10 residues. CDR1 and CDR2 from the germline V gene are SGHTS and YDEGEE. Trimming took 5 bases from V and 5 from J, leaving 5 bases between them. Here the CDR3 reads CASSGHEQYF. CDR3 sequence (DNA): TGTGCCAGCAGTGGCCACGAGCAGTACTTC.

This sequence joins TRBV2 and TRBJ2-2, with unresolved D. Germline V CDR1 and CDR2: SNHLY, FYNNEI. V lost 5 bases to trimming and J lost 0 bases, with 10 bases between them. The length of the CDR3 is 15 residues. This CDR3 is CASSRFPANTGELFF. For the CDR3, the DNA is TGTGCCAGCAGTCGGTTCCCCGCGAACACCGGGGAGCTGTTTTTT. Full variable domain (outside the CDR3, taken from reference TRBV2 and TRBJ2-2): EPEVTQTPSHQVTQMGQEVILRCVPISNHLYFYWYRQILGQKVEFLVSFYNNEISEKSEIFDDQFSVERPDGSNFTLKIRSTKLEDSAMYFCASSRFPANTGELFFGEGSRLTVL.

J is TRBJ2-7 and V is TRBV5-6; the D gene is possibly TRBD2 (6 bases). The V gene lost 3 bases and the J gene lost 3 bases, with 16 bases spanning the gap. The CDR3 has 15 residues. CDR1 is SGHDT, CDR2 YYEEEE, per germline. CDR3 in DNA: TGTGCCAGCAGCTCCGTGGAGGGGTCGGACTACGAGCAGTACTTC. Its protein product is CASSSVEGSDYEQYF.

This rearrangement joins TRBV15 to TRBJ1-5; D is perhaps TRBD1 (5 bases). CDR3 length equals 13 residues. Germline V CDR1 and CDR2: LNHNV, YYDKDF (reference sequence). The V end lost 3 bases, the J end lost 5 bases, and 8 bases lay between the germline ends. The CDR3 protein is CATSRGQDQPQHF. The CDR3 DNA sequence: TGTGCCACCAGCAGGGGGCAGGATCAGCCCCAGCATTTT.

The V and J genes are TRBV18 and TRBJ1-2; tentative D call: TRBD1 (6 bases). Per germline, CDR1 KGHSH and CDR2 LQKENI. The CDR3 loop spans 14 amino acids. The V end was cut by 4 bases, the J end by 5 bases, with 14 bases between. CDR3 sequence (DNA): TGTGCCAGCTCACAGCAATCAGGGGAGTATGGCTACACCTTC. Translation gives CASSQQSGEYGYTF.

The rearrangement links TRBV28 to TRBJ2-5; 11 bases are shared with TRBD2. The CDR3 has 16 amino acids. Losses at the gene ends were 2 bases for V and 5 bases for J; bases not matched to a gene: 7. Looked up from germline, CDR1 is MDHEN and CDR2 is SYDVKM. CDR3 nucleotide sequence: TGTGCCAGCAGTTTAGCCCTAGCGGGGGGTAGGGAGACCCAGTACTTC. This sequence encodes CASSLALAGGRETQYF.

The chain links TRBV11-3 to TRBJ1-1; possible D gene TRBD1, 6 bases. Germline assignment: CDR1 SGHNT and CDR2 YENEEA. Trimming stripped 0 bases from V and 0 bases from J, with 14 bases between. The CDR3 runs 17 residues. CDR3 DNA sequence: TGTGCCAGCAGCTTAGATCGCAAGGGGGTTCTGAACACTGAAGCTTTCTTT. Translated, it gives CASSLDRKGVLNTEAFF.

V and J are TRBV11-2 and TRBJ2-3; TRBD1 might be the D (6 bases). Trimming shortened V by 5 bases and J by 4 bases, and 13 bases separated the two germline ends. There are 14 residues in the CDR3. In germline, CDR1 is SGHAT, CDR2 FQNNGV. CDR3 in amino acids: CASSPGVFSDTQYF. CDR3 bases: TGTGCCAGCAGCCCAGGGGTTTTCTCAGATACGCAGTATTTT.

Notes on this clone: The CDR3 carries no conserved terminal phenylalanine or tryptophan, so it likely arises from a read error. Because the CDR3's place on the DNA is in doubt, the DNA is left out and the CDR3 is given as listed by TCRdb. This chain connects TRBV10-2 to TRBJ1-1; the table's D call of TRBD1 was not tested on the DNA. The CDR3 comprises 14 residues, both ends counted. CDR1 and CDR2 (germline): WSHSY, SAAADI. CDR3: CASSVSRRQGPVFG.

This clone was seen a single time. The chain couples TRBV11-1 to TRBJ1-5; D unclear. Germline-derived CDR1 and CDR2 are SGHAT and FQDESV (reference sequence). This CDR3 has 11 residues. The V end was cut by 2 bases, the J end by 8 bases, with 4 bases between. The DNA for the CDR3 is TGTGCCAGCAGCTTAATCGAGCCCCAGCATTTT. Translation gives CASSLIEPQHF. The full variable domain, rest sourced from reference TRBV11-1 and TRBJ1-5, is EAEVAQSPRYKITEKSQAVAFWCDPISGHATLYWYRQILGQGPELLVQFQDESVVDDSQLPKDRFSAERLKGVDSTLKIQPAELGDSAMYLCASSLIEPQHFGDGTRLSIL.

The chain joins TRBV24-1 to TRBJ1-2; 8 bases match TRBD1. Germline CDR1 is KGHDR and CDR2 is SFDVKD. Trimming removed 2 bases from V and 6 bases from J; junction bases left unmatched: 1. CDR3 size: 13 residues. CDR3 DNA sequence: TGTGCCACCAGTGATTGGACAGGGCATGGCTACACCTTC. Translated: CATSDWTGHGYTF.